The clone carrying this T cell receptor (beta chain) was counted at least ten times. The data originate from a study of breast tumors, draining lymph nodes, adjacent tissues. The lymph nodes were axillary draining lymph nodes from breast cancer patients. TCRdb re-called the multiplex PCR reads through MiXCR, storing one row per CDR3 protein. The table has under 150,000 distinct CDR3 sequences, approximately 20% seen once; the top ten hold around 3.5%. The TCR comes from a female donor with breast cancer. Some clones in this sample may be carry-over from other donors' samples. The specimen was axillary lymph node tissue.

CDR3 loop: CASSQDSTGRNYGYTF. The CDR3 region has the DNA TGCGCCAGCAGCCAAGATAGCACAGGGAGGAACTATGGCTACACCTTC. The chain links TRBV4-1 to TRBJ1-2, with a weak D call TRBD1 (6 bases). Trimming stripped 0 bases from V and 2 bases from J, with 13 bases between. The length of the CDR3 is 16 residues. Germline lookup yields CDR1 MGHRA and CDR2 YSYEKL.